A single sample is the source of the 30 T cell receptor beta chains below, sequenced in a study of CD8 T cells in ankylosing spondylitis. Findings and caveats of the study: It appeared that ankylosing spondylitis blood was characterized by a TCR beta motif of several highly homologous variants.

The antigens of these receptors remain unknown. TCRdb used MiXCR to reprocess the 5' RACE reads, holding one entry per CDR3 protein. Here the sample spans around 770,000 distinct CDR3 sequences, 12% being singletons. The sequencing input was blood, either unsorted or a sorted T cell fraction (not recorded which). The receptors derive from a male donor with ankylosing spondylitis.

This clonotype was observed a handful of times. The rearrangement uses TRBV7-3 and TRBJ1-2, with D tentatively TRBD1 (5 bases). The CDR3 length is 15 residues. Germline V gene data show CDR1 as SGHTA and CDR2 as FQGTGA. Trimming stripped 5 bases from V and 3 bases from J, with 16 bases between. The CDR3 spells CASSQGLPEDYGYTF. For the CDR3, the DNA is TGTGCCAGCAGCCAGGGCCTCCCTGAAGACTATGGCTACACCTTC.

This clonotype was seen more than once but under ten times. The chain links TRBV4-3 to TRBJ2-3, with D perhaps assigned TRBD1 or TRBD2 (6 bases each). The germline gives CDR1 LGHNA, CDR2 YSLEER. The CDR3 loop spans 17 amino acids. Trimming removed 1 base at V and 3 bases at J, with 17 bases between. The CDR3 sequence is CASSQVLLGGTTDTQYF. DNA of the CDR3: TGCGCCAGCAGCCAAGTTCTCTTGGGGGGCACGACAGATACGCAGTATTTT.

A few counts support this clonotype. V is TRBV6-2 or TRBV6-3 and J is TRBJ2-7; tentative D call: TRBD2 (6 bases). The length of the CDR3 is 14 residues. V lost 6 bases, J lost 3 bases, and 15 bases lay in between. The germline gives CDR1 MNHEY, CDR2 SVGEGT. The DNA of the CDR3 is TGTGCCAGCAGACGCCATGACGGGGGCTACGAGCAGTACTTC. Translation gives CASRRHDGGYEQYF.

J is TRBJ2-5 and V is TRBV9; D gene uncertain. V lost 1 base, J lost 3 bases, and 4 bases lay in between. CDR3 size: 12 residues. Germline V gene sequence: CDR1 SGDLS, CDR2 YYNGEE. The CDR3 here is CASSVKEETQYF. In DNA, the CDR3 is TGTGCCAGCAGCGTAAAGGAAGAGACCCAGTACTTC.

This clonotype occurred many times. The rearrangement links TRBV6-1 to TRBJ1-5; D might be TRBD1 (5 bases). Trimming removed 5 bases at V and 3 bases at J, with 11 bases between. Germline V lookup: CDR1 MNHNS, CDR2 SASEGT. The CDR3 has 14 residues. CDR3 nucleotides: TGTGCCAGCAGTCCGGGACGGCTCAATCAGCCCCAGCATTTT. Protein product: CASSPGRLNQPQHF.

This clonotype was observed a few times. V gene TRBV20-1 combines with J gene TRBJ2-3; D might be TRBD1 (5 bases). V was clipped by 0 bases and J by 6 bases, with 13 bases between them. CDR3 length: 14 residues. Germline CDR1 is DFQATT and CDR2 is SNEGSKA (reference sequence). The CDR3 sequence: CSARDQGIGDTQYF. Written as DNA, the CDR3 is TGCAGTGCTAGAGATCAGGGAATTGGGGATACGCAGTATTTT.

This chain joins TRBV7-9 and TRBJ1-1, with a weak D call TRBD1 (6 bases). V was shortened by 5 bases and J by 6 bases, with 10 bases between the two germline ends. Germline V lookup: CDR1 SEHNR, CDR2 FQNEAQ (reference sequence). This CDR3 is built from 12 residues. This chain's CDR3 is CASSQGQPEAFF. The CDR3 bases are TGTGCCAGCAGCCAGGGACAACCTGAAGCTTTCTTT.

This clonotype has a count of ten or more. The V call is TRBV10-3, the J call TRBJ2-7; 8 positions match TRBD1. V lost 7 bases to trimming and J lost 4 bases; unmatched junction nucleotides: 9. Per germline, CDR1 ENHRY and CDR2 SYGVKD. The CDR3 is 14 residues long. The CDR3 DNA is TGTGCCATCATGCCAACCCAGGGGGCTTACGAGCAGTACTTC. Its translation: CAIMPTQGAYEQYF.

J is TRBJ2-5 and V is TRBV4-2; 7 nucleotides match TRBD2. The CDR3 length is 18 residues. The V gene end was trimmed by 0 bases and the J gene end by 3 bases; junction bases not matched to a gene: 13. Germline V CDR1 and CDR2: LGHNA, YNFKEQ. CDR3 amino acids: CASSQELPGGSEEETQYF. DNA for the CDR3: TGTGCCAGCAGCCAAGAACTACCAGGCGGGAGTGAGGAAGAGACCCAGTACTTC.

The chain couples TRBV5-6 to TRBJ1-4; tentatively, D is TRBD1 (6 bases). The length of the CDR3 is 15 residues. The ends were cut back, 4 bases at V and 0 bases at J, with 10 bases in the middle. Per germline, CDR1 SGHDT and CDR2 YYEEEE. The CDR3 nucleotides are TGTGCCAGCAGCAGGGACACCTCAACTAATGAAAAACTGTTTTTT. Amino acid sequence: CASSRDTSTNEKLFF.

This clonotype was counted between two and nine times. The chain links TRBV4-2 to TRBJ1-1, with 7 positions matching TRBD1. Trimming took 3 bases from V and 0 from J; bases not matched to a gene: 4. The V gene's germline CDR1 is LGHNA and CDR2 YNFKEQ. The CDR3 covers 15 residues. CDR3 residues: CASSQGQLLNTEAFF. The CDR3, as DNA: TGTGCCAGCAGCCAGGGACAGCTCTTGAACACTGAAGCTTTCTTT.

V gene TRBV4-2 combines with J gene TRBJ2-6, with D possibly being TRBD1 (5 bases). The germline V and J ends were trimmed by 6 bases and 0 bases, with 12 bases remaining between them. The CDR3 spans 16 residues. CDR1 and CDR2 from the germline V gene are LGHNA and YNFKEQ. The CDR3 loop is CASSLDSPSGANVLTF. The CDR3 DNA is TGTGCCAGCAGTCTAGACAGTCCCTCTGGGGCCAACGTCCTGACTTTC.

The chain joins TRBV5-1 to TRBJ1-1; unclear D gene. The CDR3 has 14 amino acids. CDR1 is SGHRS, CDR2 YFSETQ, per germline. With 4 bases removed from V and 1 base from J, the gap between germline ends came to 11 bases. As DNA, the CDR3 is TGCGCCAGCAGCACCATGACTGCGAACACTGAAGCTTTCTTT. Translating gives CASSTMTANTEAFF.

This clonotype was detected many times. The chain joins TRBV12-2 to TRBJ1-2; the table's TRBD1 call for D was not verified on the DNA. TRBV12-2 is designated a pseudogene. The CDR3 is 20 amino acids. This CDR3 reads CASRLAVLSKWDQANYGYTF. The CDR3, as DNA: TGTGCAAGTCGCTTAGCGGTACTTTCTAAATGGGACCAAGCTAACTATGGCTACACCTTC.

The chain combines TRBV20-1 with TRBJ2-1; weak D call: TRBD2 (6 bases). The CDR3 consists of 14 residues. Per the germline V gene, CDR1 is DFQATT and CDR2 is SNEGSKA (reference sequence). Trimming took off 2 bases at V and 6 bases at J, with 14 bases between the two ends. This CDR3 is CSARPRAGLNEQFF. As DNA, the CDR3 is TGCAGTGCTAGACCCCGGGCGGGGCTCAATGAGCAGTTCTTC.

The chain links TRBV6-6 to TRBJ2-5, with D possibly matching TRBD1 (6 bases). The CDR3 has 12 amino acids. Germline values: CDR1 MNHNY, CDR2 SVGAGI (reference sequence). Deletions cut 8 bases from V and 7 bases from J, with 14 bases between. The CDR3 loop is CASGGGIGTQYF. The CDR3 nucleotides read TGTGCCAGCGGGGGCGGCATCGGGACCCAGTACTTC.

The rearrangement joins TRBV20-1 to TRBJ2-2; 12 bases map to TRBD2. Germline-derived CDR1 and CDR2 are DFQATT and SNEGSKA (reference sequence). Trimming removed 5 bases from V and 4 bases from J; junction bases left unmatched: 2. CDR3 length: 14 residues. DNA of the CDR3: TGCAGTGCTGAGGGACTAGCGGGCACCGGGGAGCTGTTTTTT. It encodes CSAEGLAGTGELFF.

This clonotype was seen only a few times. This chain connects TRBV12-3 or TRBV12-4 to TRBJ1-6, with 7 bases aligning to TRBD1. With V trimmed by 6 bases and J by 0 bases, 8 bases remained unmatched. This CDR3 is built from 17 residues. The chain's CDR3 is CASSPWRDSSYNSPLHF. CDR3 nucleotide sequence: TGTGCCAGCAGCCCCTGGAGGGACAGCTCCTATAATTCACCCCTCCACTTT.

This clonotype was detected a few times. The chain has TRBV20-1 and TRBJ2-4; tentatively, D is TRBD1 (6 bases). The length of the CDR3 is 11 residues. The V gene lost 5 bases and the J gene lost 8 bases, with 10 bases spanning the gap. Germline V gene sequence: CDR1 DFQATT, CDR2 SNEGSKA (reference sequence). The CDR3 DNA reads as TGCAGTGCTGGTCCAGGGGACATTCAGTACTTC. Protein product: CSAGPGDIQYF.

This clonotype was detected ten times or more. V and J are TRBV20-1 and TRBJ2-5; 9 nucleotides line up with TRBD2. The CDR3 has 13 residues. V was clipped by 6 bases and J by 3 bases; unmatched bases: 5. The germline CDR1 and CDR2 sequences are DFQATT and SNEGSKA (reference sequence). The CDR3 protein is CSAVGLAKETQYF. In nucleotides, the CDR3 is TGCAGTGCAGTTGGACTAGCGAAAGAGACCCAGTACTTC.

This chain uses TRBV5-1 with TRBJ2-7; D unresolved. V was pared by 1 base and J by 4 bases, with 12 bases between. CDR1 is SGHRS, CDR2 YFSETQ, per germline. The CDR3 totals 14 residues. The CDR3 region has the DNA TGCGCCAGCAGCTTGTTGGTCTCCGTTTACGAGCAGTACTTC. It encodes CASSLLVSVYEQYF.

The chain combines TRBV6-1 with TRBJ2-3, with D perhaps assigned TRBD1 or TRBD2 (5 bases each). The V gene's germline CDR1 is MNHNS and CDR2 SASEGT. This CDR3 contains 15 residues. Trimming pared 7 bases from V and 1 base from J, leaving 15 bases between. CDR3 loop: CASKPGARGTDTQYF. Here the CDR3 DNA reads TGTGCCAGCAAACCCGGGGCGCGCGGCACAGATACGCAGTATTTT.

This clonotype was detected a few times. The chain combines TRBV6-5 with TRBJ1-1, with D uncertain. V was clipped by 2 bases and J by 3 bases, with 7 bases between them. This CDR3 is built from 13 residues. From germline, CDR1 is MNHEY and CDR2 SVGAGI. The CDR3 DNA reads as TGTGCCAGCAGTTACCGGGCCGACACTGAAGCTTTCTTT. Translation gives CASSYRADTEAFF.

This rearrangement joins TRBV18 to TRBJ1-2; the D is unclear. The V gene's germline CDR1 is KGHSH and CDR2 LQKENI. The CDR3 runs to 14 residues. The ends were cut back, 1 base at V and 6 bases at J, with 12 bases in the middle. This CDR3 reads CASSPQNFGNGYTF. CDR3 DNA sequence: TGTGCCAGCTCACCACAGAACTTTGGTAATGGCTACACCTTC.

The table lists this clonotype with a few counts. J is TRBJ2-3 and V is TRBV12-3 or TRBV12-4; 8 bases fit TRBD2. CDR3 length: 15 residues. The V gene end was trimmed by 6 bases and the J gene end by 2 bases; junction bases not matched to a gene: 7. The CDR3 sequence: CASRLAEEFTDTQYF. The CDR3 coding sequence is TGTGCCAGCAGACTAGCGGAAGAATTCACAGATACGCAGTATTTT.

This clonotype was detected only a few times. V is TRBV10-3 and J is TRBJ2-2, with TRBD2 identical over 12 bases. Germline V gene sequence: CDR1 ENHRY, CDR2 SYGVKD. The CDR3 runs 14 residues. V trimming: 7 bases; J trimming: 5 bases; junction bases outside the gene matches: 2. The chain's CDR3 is CAITGLAGTGELFF. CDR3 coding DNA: TGTGCCATCACCGGACTAGCGGGAACCGGGGAGCTGTTTTTT.

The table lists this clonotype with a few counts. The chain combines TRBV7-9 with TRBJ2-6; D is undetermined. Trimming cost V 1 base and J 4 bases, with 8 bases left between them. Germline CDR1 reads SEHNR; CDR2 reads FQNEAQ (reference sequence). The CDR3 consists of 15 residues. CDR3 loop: CASSLERFGANVLTF. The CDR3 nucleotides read TGTGCCAGCAGCTTAGAAAGATTCGGGGCCAACGTCCTGACTTTC.

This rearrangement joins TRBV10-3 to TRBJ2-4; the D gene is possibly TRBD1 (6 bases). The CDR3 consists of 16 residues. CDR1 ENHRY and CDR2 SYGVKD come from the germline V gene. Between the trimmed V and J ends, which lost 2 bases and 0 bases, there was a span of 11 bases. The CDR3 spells CAISETRQVAKNIQYF. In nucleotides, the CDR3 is TGTGCCATCAGTGAGACCCGACAGGTAGCCAAAAACATTCAGTACTTC.

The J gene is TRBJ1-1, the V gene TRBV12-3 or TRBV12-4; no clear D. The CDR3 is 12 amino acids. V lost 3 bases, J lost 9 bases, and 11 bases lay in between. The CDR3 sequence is CASSFAGNQAFF. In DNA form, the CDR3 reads TGTGCCAGCAGTTTCGCGGGGAATCAAGCTTTCTTT.

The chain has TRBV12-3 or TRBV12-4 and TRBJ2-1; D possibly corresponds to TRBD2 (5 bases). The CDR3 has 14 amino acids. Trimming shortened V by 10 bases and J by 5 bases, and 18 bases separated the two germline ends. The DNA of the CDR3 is TGTGCCACCCACATGGGAGCCCTCCACAATGAGCAGTTCTTC. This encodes CATHMGALHNEQFF.